Listed here are 27 T cell receptor beta chains from one sample, sequenced in a study of cytomegalovirus exposure and HLA in healthy donors. The PCR used 60 Vbeta and 13 Jbeta primers. Clones were read by immunoSEQ multiplex PCR, and TCRdb kept only the in-frame ones, dropping some. The table includes 100,000 to 150,000 clones, over 70% detected once. The sequenced sample consisted of PBMCs. The source is a man aged 40-55 years in good health and CMV-seropositive.

The chain links TRBV5-1 to TRBJ2-5; 12 nucleotides line up with TRBD2. Trimming took 1 base from V and 2 from J; bases not matched to a gene: 9. The CDR3 consists of 18 residues. In germline, CDR1 is SGHRS, CDR2 YFSETQ. The CDR3 DNA follows: TGCGCCAGCAGCTTGATCACTAGCGGGGGGCCCTTACAAGAGACCCAGTACTTC. Translation: CASSLITSGGPLQETQYF.

This chain uses TRBV25-1 with TRBJ2-1; tentative D call: TRBD2 (6 bases). This CDR3 has 16 residues. CDR1 MGHDK and CDR2 SYGVNS come from the germline V gene. V gave up 3 bases and J gave up 4 bases, with 16 bases separating them. In DNA, the CDR3 is TGTGCCAGCAGTGACGTTTCCGGACTACGTTACAATGAGCAGTTCTTC. Amino acid sequence: CASSDVSGLRYNEQFF. The full variable domain, in which reference TRBV25-1 and TRBJ2-1 provide the parts outside the CDR3, is EADIYQTPRYLVIGTGKKITLECSQTMGHDKMYWYQQDPGMELHLIHYSYGVNSTEKGDLSSESTVSRIRTEHFPLTLESARPSHTSQYLCASSDVSGLRYNEQFFGPGTRLTVL.

The chain joins TRBV11-3 to TRBJ2-7; 8 positions agree with TRBD1. This CDR3 is 14 amino acids long. Unmatched junction bases numbered 8, after V lost 4 bases and J lost 6 bases. From germline, CDR1 is SGHNT and CDR2 YENEEA. The CDR3 region is CASSYGQGAVEQYF. The CDR3, as DNA: TGTGCCAGCAGCTATGGACAGGGAGCCGTCGAGCAGTACTTC.

The gene calls are TRBV27 and TRBJ2-3; D is perhaps TRBD2 (5 bases). The CDR3 length is 16 residues. Trimming pared 2 bases from V and 1 base from J, leaving 13 bases between. Looked up from germline, CDR1 is MNHEY and CDR2 is SMNVEV (reference sequence). In nucleotides, the CDR3 is TGTGCCAGCAGTTTAAAGGGAGTACTGCGCACAGATACGCAGTATTTT. Protein sequence: CASSLKGVLRTDTQYF.

The chain recombines TRBV7-8 with TRBJ2-2, with 10 positions matching TRBD2. The ends lost 6 bases at V and 1 base at J; junction bases unmatched: 5. From germline, CDR1 is SGHVS and CDR2 FQNEAQ. The CDR3 has 16 amino acids. The CDR3 loop reads CASSSLAGGNTGELFF. CDR3 bases: TGTGCCAGCAGTTCATTAGCGGGGGGGAACACCGGGGAGCTGTTTTTT.

This clone turned up a few times. This chain joins TRBV6-1 and TRBJ1-3, with D tentatively TRBD1 (5 bases). The CDR3 length is 14 residues. The germline V gene has CDR1 MNHNS and CDR2 SASEGT. Deletions cut 11 bases from V and 0 bases from J, with 14 bases between. For the CDR3, the DNA is TGTGCCGGTCGGGACTCCCGCTCTGGAAACACCATATATTTT. It translates to CAGRDSRSGNTIYF.

The chain uses TRBV9 and TRBJ2-3; a weak D match, TRBD2 (6 bases). V was clipped by 0 bases and J by 2 bases, with 13 bases between them. CDR3 length: 16 amino acids. CDR1 and CDR2 from the germline V gene are SGDLS and YYNGEE. CDR3 bases: TGTGCCAGCAGCGTAGGGGGAGCGGGTCTCACAGATACGCAGTATTTT. Amino acids: CASSVGGAGLTDTQYF.

The chain employs TRBV30 and TRBJ2-7; possibly TRBD1 for D (5 bases). Trimming took 2 bases from V and 4 from J, leaving 18 bases between them. Germline V gives CDR1 GTSNPN, CDR2 SVGIG (reference sequence). The CDR3 loop spans 15 amino acids. CDR3 bases: TGTGCCTGGAGTCGTGGGGCAGGGAATAAGTACGAGCAGTACTTC. It specifies CAWSRGAGNKYEQYF.

The chain links TRBV11-3 to TRBJ2-1; D call uncertain. Germline CDR1 is SGHNT and CDR2 is YENEEA. The CDR3 sequence is 13 residues long. Deletions cut 4 bases from V and 1 base from J, with 5 bases between. This CDR3 is CASSSRSYNEQFF. The CDR3 DNA sequence: TGTGCCAGCAGCTCACGGTCCTACAATGAGCAGTTCTTC.

The J gene is TRBJ1-2, the V gene TRBV5-1; D unresolved. Deletions cut 1 base from V and 7 bases from J, with 8 bases between. The CDR3 totals 12 residues. Germline loops: CDR1 SGHRS, CDR2 YFSETQ. This CDR3 reads CASSLSGGGYTF. The CDR3 DNA follows: TGCGCCAGCAGCTTGAGCGGAGGTGGCTACACCTTC. The complete variable domain, with remaining parts taken from reference TRBV5-1 and TRBJ1-2, reads KAGVTQTPRYLIKTRGQQVTLSCSPISGHRSVSWYQQTPGQGLQFLFEYFSETQRNKGNFPGRFSGRQFSNSRSEMNVSTLELGDSALYLCASSLSGGGYTFGSGTRLTVV.

The gene calls are TRBV6-6 and TRBJ1-2, with D possibly TRBD1 on 6 matching bases. Trimming stripped 6 bases from V and 4 bases from J, with 9 bases between. This CDR3 is built from 12 residues. Germline V gene lookup returns CDR1 MNHNY and CDR2 SVGAGI (reference sequence). The chain's CDR3 is CASRKDSYGYTF. The DNA of the CDR3 is TGTGCCAGCAGGAAGGACAGCTATGGCTACACCTTC.

CDR3 residues: CASSQIPPGTYNEQFF. The CDR3 nucleotides read TGCGCCAGCAGCCAAATTCCTCCCGGGACCTACAATGAGCAGTTCTTC. The chain has TRBV4-1 and TRBJ2-1, with TRBD2 as a possible D gene (5 bases). With 2 bases removed from V and 2 bases from J, the gap between germline ends came to 13 bases. The germline gives CDR1 MGHRA, CDR2 YSYEKL. This CDR3 spans 16 amino acids.

This sequence joins TRBV5-4 and TRBJ2-5; TRBD1 is a possible D gene (5 bases). Deletions cut 4 bases from V and 0 bases from J, with 10 bases between. Germline V CDR1 and CDR2: SGHNT, YYREEE (reference sequence). This CDR3 has 14 residues. The CDR3 spells CASSLDRYQETQYF. CDR3 coding DNA: TGTGCCAGCAGCCTCGACAGATACCAAGAGACCCAGTACTTC.

Of note for this clone: Since the CDR3 does not end with the conserved phenylalanine or tryptophan, this likely comes from a read error. The chain carries TRBV14 and TRBJ1-2; D remains unclear. The CDR3 spans 14 residues. The ends were cut back, 4 bases at V and 0 bases at J, with 9 bases in the middle. Germline CDR1 reads SGHDN; CDR2 reads FVKESK. This chain's CDR3 is CASSPREANYGYTL. The CDR3 DNA follows: TGTGCCAGCAGCCCTCGCGAAGCTAACTATGGCTACACCCTC.

This chain links TRBV2 with TRBJ2-2; TRBD1 matches 8 bases. This CDR3 region has 14 residues. Germline assignment: CDR1 SNHLY and CDR2 FYNNEI. Trimming cost V 7 bases and J 3 bases; bases outside gene matches: 4. DNA for the CDR3: TGTGCCAGCACAGGACAGGGTGACACCGGGGAGCTGTTTTTT. It encodes CASTGQGDTGELFF. The full variable domain, its missing parts supplied by reference TRBV2 and TRBJ2-2, is EPEVTQTPSHQVTQMGQEVILRCVPISNHLYFYWYRQILGQKVEFLVSFYNNEISEKSEIFDDQFSVERPDGSNFTLKIRSTKLEDSAMYFCASTGQGDTGELFFGEGSRLTVL.

The chain combines TRBV5-6 with TRBJ1-1, with 11 positions matching TRBD1. The CDR3 length is 14 residues. Germline lookup yields CDR1 SGHDT and CDR2 YYEEEE. The V segment lost 4 bases and the J segment 4 bases; nucleotides outside the gene matches: 3. Here the CDR3 DNA reads TGTGCCAGCAGCGACGGGACAGGGGGCACTGAAGCTTTCTTT. Translated, it gives CASSDGTGGTEAFF.

Only one count was recorded for this clone. The chain joins TRBV6-1 to TRBJ1-6; D call uncertain. In germline, CDR1 is MNHNS, CDR2 SASEGT. The CDR3 is made up of 13 amino acids. Between the trimmed V and J ends, which lost 6 bases and 6 bases, there was a span of 9 bases. CDR3 DNA sequence: TGTGCCAGCAGCGACATTGGTAATTCACCCCTCCACTTT. The encoded protein is CASSDIGNSPLHF.

This clone came up once. The genes are TRBV14 and TRBJ1-1, with TRBD1 identical over 8 bases. Germline loops: CDR1 SGHDN, CDR2 FVKESK. The CDR3 spans 15 residues. V gave up 4 bases and J gave up 4 bases; unmatched junction bases: 8. Here the CDR3 reads CASSPRTGLGTEAFF. The CDR3 bases are TGTGCCAGCAGCCCCAGGACAGGGTTGGGCACTGAAGCTTTCTTT.

The V call is TRBV5-1, the J call TRBJ1-3; perhaps TRBD1 as D (6 bases). The CDR3 is made up of 16 amino acids. The germline CDR1 and CDR2 sequences are SGHRS and YFSETQ. The V end lost 4 bases, the J end lost 0 bases, and 14 bases lay between the germline ends. CDR3 sequence reads: CASSDVRGGSGNTIYF. The CDR3 bases are TGCGCCAGCAGCGATGTGAGGGGGGGCTCTGGAAACACCATATATTTT.

A few counts support this clone. The chain couples TRBV5-1 to TRBJ2-2, with 9 bases fitting TRBD2. V gave up 1 base and J gave up 6 bases; unmatched junction bases: 10. CDR1 is SGHRS and CDR2 is YFSETQ in the germline V gene. The CDR3 is 17 residues long. In DNA, the CDR3 is TGCGCCAGCAGCTTGTCCGGGCTAGCGGGATTTTCCGGGGAGCTGTTTTTT. As protein: CASSLSGLAGFSGELFF.

This clone has just a few counts. This sequence joins TRBV28 and TRBJ2-7; D is unresolved. CDR3 size: 13 residues. Germline CDR1 reads MDHEN; CDR2 reads SYDVKM. Trimming cost V 3 bases and J 6 bases, with 12 bases left between them. The CDR3 nucleotides read TGTGCCAGCAGTTTGCCAGCCCTAGGCGAGCAGTACTTC. Protein sequence: CASSLPALGEQYF.

This clone was observed a few times. The chain is built from TRBV28 and TRBJ1-2; D perhaps matches TRBD1 (5 bases). CDR3 length: 16 amino acids. CDR1 is MDHEN, CDR2 SYDVKM, per germline. V lost 4 bases and J 3 bases, leaving 18 bases between the germline ends. The CDR3 reads CASSSVIRVNYYGYTF. CDR3 DNA sequence: TGTGCCAGCAGTTCCGTTATCAGGGTAAACTACTATGGCTACACCTTC.

The chain combines TRBV7-9 with TRBJ2-7; D not resolved. The CDR3 totals 12 residues. Germline CDR1 is SEHNR and CDR2 is FQNEAQ (reference sequence). Deletions cut 8 bases from V and 3 bases from J, with 11 bases between. The CDR3 DNA sequence: TGTGCCAGCGAGGCAGCAGACTACGAGCAGTACTTC. Protein: CASEAADYEQYF.

The J gene is TRBJ1-2, the V gene TRBV19; tentatively, D is TRBD1 (6 bases). This CDR3 has 14 amino acids. V dropped 5 bases and J dropped 5 bases, with 15 bases sitting between them. Germline V gene lookup returns CDR1 LNHDA and CDR2 SQIVND (reference sequence). CDR3 bases: TGTGCCAGTAGTGTCGTCCAGGGGATGTATGGCTACACCTTC. The encoded protein is CASSVVQGMYGYTF.

V is TRBV6-1 and J is TRBJ2-7; TRBD1 agrees at 7 bases. CDR1 and CDR2 (germline): MNHNS, SASEGT. V was clipped by 4 bases and J by 3 bases; unmatched bases: 6. There are 14 residues in the CDR3. The CDR3 spells CASSASNRGYEQYF. DNA of the CDR3: TGTGCCAGCAGTGCCTCCAACAGGGGCTACGAGCAGTACTTC.

The V and J genes are TRBV7-9 and TRBJ1-2; D may be TRBD1 (5 bases). With 1 base removed from V and 2 bases from J, the gap between germline ends came to 11 bases. From germline, CDR1 is SEHNR and CDR2 FQNEAQ (reference sequence). The CDR3 extends over 15 amino acids. This chain's CDR3 is CASSLEGPGNYGYTF. The CDR3 DNA sequence: TGTGCCAGCAGCTTAGAAGGCCCAGGGAACTATGGCTACACCTTC.

The chain uses TRBV5-1 and TRBJ1-1; 9 bases map to TRBD1. Germline assignment: CDR1 SGHRS and CDR2 YFSETQ. The CDR3 is made up of 17 amino acids. The trim removed 4 bases at V and 2 bases at J, leaving 12 bases unmatched. The CDR3 loop is CASSRTGTGSGNTEAFF. CDR3 sequence (DNA): TGCGCCAGCAGCCGGACCGGGACAGGGAGCGGTAACACTGAAGCTTTCTTT.